This T cell receptor (beta chain) was sequenced during a study of a mutant IDH1 vaccine in newly diagnosed glioma. Looking at the study overall: Patients got radiotherapy, temozolomide, or both beforehand, and most got both.

Concerning this clone itself: Its antigen remains unknown.

The time point is: baseline, week 1 (first vaccination visit). Specified treatment: pre-vaccination baseline after standard-of-care therapy. Findings of the study overall: Immune responses induced by the vaccine were seen in roughly 93% of patients, spanning multiple MHC alleles.

Some clones are missing from TCRdb's copy, which holds only in-frame ones; the method was immunoSEQ multiplex PCR. The sample carries 80,000 to 100,000 clones, roughly 80% recorded once. This CDR3 is built from 13 residues. With 4 bases removed from V and 0 bases from J, the gap between germline ends came to 7 bases. Per the germline V gene, CDR1 is SGHVS and CDR2 is FNYEAQ. The chain employs TRBV7-6 and TRBJ2-7; tentatively, D is TRBD1 (6 bases). Material: PBMCs, obtained from a glioma patient treated with radiotherapy, temozolomide or both. The TCR originated in a middle-aged man with glioma. Some clones in this sample may be carry-over from other donors' samples. CDR3 residues: CASSSDSSYEQYF. CDR3 DNA sequence: TGTGCCAGCAGCTCGGACAGCTCCTACGAGCAGTACTTC. Looking up the rest from reference TRBV7-6 and TRBJ2-7 gives the full variable domain: GAGVSQSPRYKVTKRGQDVALRCDPISGHVSLYWYRQALGQGPEFLTYFNYEAQQDKSGLPNDRFSAERPEGSISTLTIQRTEQRDSAMYRCASSSDSSYEQYFGPGTRLTVT.